The 14 T cell receptor beta chains below all came from one sample that was sequenced in a study of beta chain features in type 1 diabetes. Every bit of the isolated RNA underwent reverse transcription, so sequencing read expressed TCRB transcripts. Generated by immunoSEQ multiplex PCR, the TCRdb table keeps only in-frame clones and is missing some. The data contain 350,000 or so clones, around a fifth of them singletons. The specimen sequenced was naive CD4+ T cells from blood. The receptors derive from a woman younger than 30 in good health.

This chain's CDR3 is CASSETSVKQFF. The CDR3 nucleotides read TGTGCCAGCAGTGAGACTAGCGTTAAGCAGTTCTTC. The chain has TRBV6-1 and TRBJ2-1, with 8 positions matching TRBD2. This CDR3 region has 12 residues. Germline V CDR1 and CDR2: MNHNS, SASEGT. The V gene end was trimmed by 3 bases and the J gene end by 11 bases; junction bases not matched to a gene: 3.

The chain recombines TRBV6-5 with TRBJ2-7, with D possibly TRBD2 on 7 matching bases. The CDR3 has 16 residues. Germline V gives CDR1 MNHEY, CDR2 SVGAGI. The germline V and J ends were trimmed by 2 bases and 1 base, with 15 bases remaining between them. The CDR3 nucleotides are TGTGCCAGCAGTTACCTGGGCGGGGGCTCTTCCTACGAGCAGTACTTC. Protein sequence: CASSYLGGGSSYEQYF.

The chain carries TRBV29-1 and TRBJ1-1; D is uncertain. CDR1 is SQVTM and CDR2 is ANQGSEA in the germline V gene. Trimming pared 1 base from V and 1 base from J, leaving 16 bases between. The CDR3 is 16 amino acids. The CDR3 DNA reads as TGCAGCGTTGAAGTAAGTGGCGGCCCTGAGAACACTGAAGCTTTCTTT. It is translated as CSVEVSGGPENTEAFF.

In its sample, this clone was seen a few times. This chain uses TRBV7-2 with TRBJ1-2; D ambiguous. The CDR3 extends over 14 amino acids. V was shortened by 5 bases and J by 4 bases, with 14 bases between the two germline ends. Germline V gene data show CDR1 as SGHTA and CDR2 as FQGNSA. The DNA of the CDR3 is TGTGCCAGCAGCCCGTTGGAGAGGGTCTATGGCTACACCTTC. This translates into CASSPLERVYGYTF.

The V call is TRBV14, the J call TRBJ1-2; the D is unclear. This CDR3 comprises 13 residues. CDR1 and CDR2 (germline): SGHDN, FVKESK. V was pared by 6 bases and J by 6 bases, with 14 bases between. The CDR3 bases are TGTGCCAGCAGTCAGACAACCTGGGATGGCTACACCTTC. Its translation: CASSQTTWDGYTF.

V is TRBV30 and J is TRBJ1-2; D gene unclear. The CDR3 is made up of 12 amino acids. V was shortened by 1 base and J by 1 base, with 4 bases between the two germline ends. Germline V gene lookup returns CDR1 GTSNPN and CDR2 SVGIG (reference sequence). CDR3 sequence reads: CAWSDLNYGYTF. The CDR3 bases are TGTGCCTGGAGTGATCTTAACTATGGCTACACCTTC.

The V and J genes are TRBV7-8 and TRBJ1-4; D unresolved. Germline assignment: CDR1 SGHVS and CDR2 FQNEAQ. This CDR3 is 15 amino acids long. V dropped 1 base and J dropped 4 bases, with 10 bases sitting between them. The CDR3 here is CASSLDGNYNEKLFF. CDR3 nucleotides: TGTGCCAGCAGCTTAGACGGAAACTATAATGAAAAACTGTTTTTT.

This chain uses TRBV7-9 with TRBJ1-2, with D perhaps matching TRBD1 (5 bases). Trimming pared 2 bases from V and 3 bases from J, leaving 13 bases between. CDR3 length: 15 amino acids. Germline V gene data show CDR1 as SEHNR and CDR2 as FQNEAQ (reference sequence). CDR3 sequence (DNA): TGTGCCAGCAGCTTACCTTCGGCAGGGCACTATGGCTACACCTTC. Translating it yields CASSLPSAGHYGYTF.

This clone turned up a few times. V gene TRBV7-9 combines with J gene TRBJ2-7; no clear D gene. Germline V CDR1 and CDR2: SEHNR, FQNEAQ (reference sequence). The CDR3 is 13 residues long. V lost 3 bases and J lost 7, with 13 bases in between. CDR3 DNA sequence: TGTGCCAGCAGCTTTTTATCAGTTTGGGAGCAGTACTTC. This codes for CASSFLSVWEQYF. Variable domain in full (rest from reference TRBV7-9 and TRBJ2-7): DTGVSQNPRHKITKRGQNVTFRCDPISEHNRLYWYRQTLGQGPEFLTYFQNEAQLEKSRLLSDRFSAERPKGSFSTLEIQRTEQGDSAMYLCASSFLSVWEQYFGPGTRLTVT.

The chain carries TRBV7-2 and TRBJ2-7; 7 nucleotides line up with TRBD1. CDR3 length equals 14 residues. The trim removed 2 bases at V and 2 bases at J, leaving 3 bases unmatched. In germline, CDR1 is SGHTA, CDR2 FQGNSA. The CDR3 DNA reads as TGTGCCAGCAGCTTACGGGACAGAGCCTACGAGCAGTACTTC. It yields the protein CASSLRDRAYEQYF.

This chain joins TRBV7-9 and TRBJ1-4; D gene uncertain. Germline lookup yields CDR1 SEHNR and CDR2 FQNEAQ (reference sequence). Trimming removed 2 bases at V and 8 bases at J, with 18 bases between. This CDR3 contains 16 residues. This CDR3 is CASSLSQSGGGEKLFF. CDR3 nucleotides: TGTGCCAGCAGCTTAAGTCAGTCGGGCGGAGGGGAAAAACTGTTTTTT.

V is TRBV7-2 and J is TRBJ1-1; no firm D call. The CDR3 is 13 amino acids. Looked up from germline, CDR1 is SGHTA and CDR2 is FQGNSA. V dropped 4 bases and J dropped 12 bases, with 18 bases sitting between them. In DNA, the CDR3 is TGTGCCAGCAGCTCGGACTCCCATAGGGAGACTTTCTTT. This translates into CASSSDSHRETFF.

The genes are TRBV30 and TRBJ1-5, with D possibly matching TRBD1 (6 bases). In germline, CDR1 is GTSNPN, CDR2 SVGIG (reference sequence). Trimming took off 3 bases at V and 6 bases at J, with 12 bases between the two ends. CDR3 length equals 13 residues. In DNA form, the CDR3 reads TGTGCCTGGAGCTCAGGGGTGGGTCAGCCCCAGCATTTT. Its translation: CAWSSGVGQPQHF.

This clone turned up a few times. CDR3 amino acids: CASSFGLALQETQYF. CDR3 sequence (DNA): TGTGCCAGCAGCTTCGGTCTAGCGCTCCAAGAGACCCAGTACTTC. V is TRBV5-6 and J is TRBJ2-5, with a possible D match to TRBD2 (6 bases). Deletions cut 2 bases from V and 1 base from J, with 12 bases between. Germline CDR1 is SGHDT and CDR2 is YYEEEE. There are 15 residues in the CDR3.